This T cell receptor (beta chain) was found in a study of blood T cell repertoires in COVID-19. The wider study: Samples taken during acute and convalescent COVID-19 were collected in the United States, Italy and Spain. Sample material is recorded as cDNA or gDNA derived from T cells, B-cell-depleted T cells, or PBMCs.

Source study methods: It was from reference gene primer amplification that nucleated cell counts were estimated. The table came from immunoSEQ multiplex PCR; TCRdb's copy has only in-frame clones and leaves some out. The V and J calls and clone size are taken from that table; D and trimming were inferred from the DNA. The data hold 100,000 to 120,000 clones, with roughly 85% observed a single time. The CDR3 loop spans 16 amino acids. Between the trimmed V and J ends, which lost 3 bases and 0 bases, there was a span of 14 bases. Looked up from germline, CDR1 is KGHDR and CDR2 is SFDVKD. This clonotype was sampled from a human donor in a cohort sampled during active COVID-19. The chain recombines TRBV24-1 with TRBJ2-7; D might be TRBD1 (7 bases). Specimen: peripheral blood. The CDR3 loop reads CATSDRRDRSSYEQYF. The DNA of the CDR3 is TGTGCCACCAGTGATAGGAGGGACAGAAGCTCCTACGAGCAGTACTTC.